This TCR beta chain was sequenced during a study of read filtering for tumor transcriptome and immune sequencing. The wider study: Among patients, approximately 17 were male and some 15 female, aged about 47 to 80 (mean approximately 60). By R-ISS, stages I, II and III held about 8, 15 and 7 patients.

General observations from the study: The CD138-negative fraction was mixed bone marrow immune cells, not pure T cells. Without single-read clonotypes, shared clonotype proportions correlated more between IR-seq and RNA-seq.

The CDR3 extends over 12 amino acids. The germline gives CDR1 MNHEY, CDR2 SVGEGT. Trimming left V 6 bases short and J 1 base short, with 7 bases between. This library used 300 to 500 ng RNA and molecular barcoded adaptors spanning alpha/delta and beta/gamma chains. TCRdb passed the reads through MiXCR, listing each CDR3 protein once. The sample has 100,000 to 150,000 distinct CDR3 sequences, roughly 13% seen once. This clonotype was observed many times. The target antigen is unknown. Sequencing was done on a sample of a population of CD138-negative cells sorted from bone marrow. The sequence was obtained from a donor over 35 with multiple myeloma. The gene calls are TRBV6-2 or TRBV6-3 and TRBJ2-7; D remains ambiguous. In DNA, the CDR3 is TGTGCCAGCAGCCATTCGTCCTACGAGCAGTACTTC. Residues: CASSHSSYEQYF.